The entry below describes one TCR beta chain. The antigen is not known. The data derive from a study of identical twins. The authors used template switching to add a universal primer site and gave cDNA unique molecular identifiers. TCRdb reanalysed the 5' RACE reads using MiXCR and keeps one entry per CDR3 protein. The repertoire includes 430,000 or so distinct CDR3 sequences, about 24% of them detected once, and around 3% sits in the top ten. Germline assignment: CDR1 SEHNR and CDR2 FQNEAQ (reference sequence). V shed 11 bases and J shed 2 bases, with 18 bases lying between them. The CDR3 is made up of 14 amino acids. Broader study findings: Memory repertoires showed no such pattern, whereas abundant cord blood beta clonotypes carried fewer insertions.

This same sample was also taken into another study, of T cells expressing NK-cell markers. Per that study: In sorted CD3+CD56+NKG2C+, CD3+CD56+NKG2C- and CD3+CD56-NKG2C+ T cells, TCR beta repertoires were obtained. The CD3+CD56-NKG2C+ fraction was also led by these clonotypes in several donors.

Sample: CD4+ T cells sorted from blood. The clonotype originates from a woman between 18 and 29 years old in good health. V is TRBV7-9 and J is TRBJ2-5, with D possibly matching TRBD1 (6 bases). The CDR3, as DNA: TGTGCCGACGAAGGGGGTCTGGGACAAGAGACCCAGTACTTC. Protein: CADEGGLGQETQYF.